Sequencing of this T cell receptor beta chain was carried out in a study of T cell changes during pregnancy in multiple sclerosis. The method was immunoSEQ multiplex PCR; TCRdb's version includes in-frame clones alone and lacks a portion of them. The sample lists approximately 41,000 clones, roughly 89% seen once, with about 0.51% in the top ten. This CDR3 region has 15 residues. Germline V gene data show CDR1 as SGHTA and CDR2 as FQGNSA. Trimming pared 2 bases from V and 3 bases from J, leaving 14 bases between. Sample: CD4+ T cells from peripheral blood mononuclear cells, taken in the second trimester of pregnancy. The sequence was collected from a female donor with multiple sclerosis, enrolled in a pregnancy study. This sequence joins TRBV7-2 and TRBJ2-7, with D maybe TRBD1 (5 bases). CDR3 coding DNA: TGTGCCAGCAGCTTACGGACGGACACTTACTACGAGCAGTACTTC. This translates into CASSLRTDTYYEQYF. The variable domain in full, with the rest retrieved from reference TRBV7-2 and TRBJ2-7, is GAGVSQSPSNKVTEKGKDVELRCDPISGHTALYWYRQSLGQGLEFLIYFQGNSAPDKSGLPSDRFSAERTGGSVSTLTIQRTQQEDSAVYLCASSLRTDTYYEQYFGPGTRLTVT.